One and the same sample provided the 7 T cell receptor beta chains below, sequenced in a study of cytomegalovirus exposure and HLA in healthy donors (dated by TCRdb to 2015 to 2018). Libraries were built with the immunoSEQ multiplex PCR assay. For the multiplex PCR, a mixture combining 60 forward primers for TCR Vbeta segments and 13 reverse primers for TCR Jbeta segments was used. TCRdb retrieved this table from immuneACCESS and kept in-frame rearrangements only. Not all clones are present; in checked studies, unresolved V genes account for under half, and no reason is known for the remainder. The sample has about 140,000 clones on record, over 70% of them singletons. The ten top clones hold nearly 7% of the sample. Sequences were obtained from PBMCs. These receptors all come from a man in his forties in good health and CMV-seropositive.

The rearrangement joins TRBV30 to TRBJ1-5, with TRBD1 identical over 9 bases. The length of the CDR3 is 13 residues. In germline, CDR1 is GTSNPN, CDR2 SVGIG (reference sequence). Unmatched junction bases numbered 9, after V lost 3 bases and J lost 12 bases. The CDR3 loop reads CAWRGQGLGGQHF. The CDR3 coding sequence is TGTGCCTGGAGAGGACAGGGGCTAGGGGGCCAGCATTTT.

The chain recombines TRBV13 with TRBJ2-7, with 8 positions matching TRBD1. Germline CDR1 is PRHDT and CDR2 is FYEKMQ (reference sequence). Trimming removed 4 bases from V and 5 bases from J; junction bases left unmatched: 10. This CDR3 comprises 15 residues. The CDR3 region has the DNA TGTGCCAGCAGCTCCTGGACAGGGACGATTCACGAGCAGTACTTC. It specifies CASSSWTGTIHEQYF.

This clone has just a few counts. The chain couples TRBV5-6 to TRBJ2-7; TRBD2 is a possible D gene (7 bases). This CDR3 region has 15 residues. V was clipped by 0 bases and J by 3 bases, with 13 bases between them. Germline V gives CDR1 SGHDT, CDR2 YYEEEE. CDR3 amino acids: CASSLGGGSHYEQYF. The CDR3 DNA reads TGTGCCAGCAGCTTGGGGGGGGGCAGCCACTACGAGCAGTACTTC.

The V call is TRBV30, the J call TRBJ2-5; D uncertain. Trimming cost V 2 bases and J 11 bases, with 9 bases left between them. Germline V gene sequence: CDR1 GTSNPN, CDR2 SVGIG (reference sequence). This CDR3 spans 10 amino acids. CDR3 DNA sequence: TGTGCCTGGAGTAACAGTAGGCAGTACTTC. Amino acid sequence: CAWSNSRQYF.

The genes are TRBV6-1 and TRBJ1-4; possibly TRBD1 for D (6 bases). V shed 5 bases and J shed 5 bases, with 12 bases lying between them. The germline gives CDR1 MNHNS, CDR2 SASEGT. The CDR3 spans 14 residues. CDR3 amino acids: CASSPGGGNEKLFF. CDR3 DNA: TGTGCCAGCAGTCCCGGCGGGGGCAATGAAAAACTGTTTTTT.

This chain connects TRBV7-8 to TRBJ1-1; D is perhaps TRBD1 (5 bases). Trimming took off 1 base at V and 4 bases at J, with 13 bases between the two ends. Germline V gene lookup returns CDR1 SGHVS and CDR2 FQNEAQ. This CDR3 spans 15 amino acids. Here the CDR3 DNA reads TGTGCCAGCAGCTTAGTTGCAGGGCAAGGCACTGAAGCTTTCTTT. Protein sequence: CASSLVAGQGTEAFF.

The V gene is TRBV10-1, the J gene TRBJ2-7; a weak D match, TRBD1 (6 bases). Germline-derived CDR1 and CDR2 are WNHNN and SYGVQD (reference sequence). V dropped 6 bases and J dropped 2 bases, with 14 bases sitting between them. The CDR3 spans 14 residues. CDR3 DNA sequence: TGCGCCAGCAGCCGGACAGTTTCGCCCTACGAGCAGTACTTC. This translates into CASSRTVSPYEQYF.